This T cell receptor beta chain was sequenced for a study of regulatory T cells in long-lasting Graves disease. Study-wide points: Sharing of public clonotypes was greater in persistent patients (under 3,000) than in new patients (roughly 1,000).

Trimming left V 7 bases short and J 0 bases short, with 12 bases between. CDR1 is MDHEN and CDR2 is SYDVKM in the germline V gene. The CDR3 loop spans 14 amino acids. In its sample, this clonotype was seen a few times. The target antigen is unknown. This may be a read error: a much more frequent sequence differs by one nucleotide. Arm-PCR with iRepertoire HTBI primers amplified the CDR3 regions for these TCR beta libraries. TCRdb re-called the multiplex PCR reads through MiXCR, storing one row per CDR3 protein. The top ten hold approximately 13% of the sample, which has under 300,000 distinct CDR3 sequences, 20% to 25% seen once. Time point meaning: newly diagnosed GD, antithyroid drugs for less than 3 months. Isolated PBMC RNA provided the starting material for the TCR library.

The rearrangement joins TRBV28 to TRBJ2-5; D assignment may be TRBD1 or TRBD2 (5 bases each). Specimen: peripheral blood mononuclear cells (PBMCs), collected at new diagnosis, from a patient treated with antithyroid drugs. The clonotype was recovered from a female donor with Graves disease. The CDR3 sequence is CASTPGTYQETQYF. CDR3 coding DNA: TGTGCCAGCACACCGGGGACGTACCAAGAGACCCAGTACTTC.